A single T cell receptor (beta chain) is shown here with its context. Its antigen remains unknown. The data were taken from a study of cytomegalovirus exposure and HLA in healthy donors. Study observations and caveats: Immune exposure information comprised only CMV serostatus.

CDR1 and CDR2 from the germline V gene are MNHEY and SVGAGI. Trimming cost V 11 bases and J 0 bases, with 11 bases left between them. The CDR3 consists of 12 residues. A multiplex PCR was run with 60 Vbeta primers and 13 Jbeta primers. Libraries were prepared by immunoSEQ multiplex PCR; TCRdb keeps only in-frame clonotypes and omits some of them. The sample has fewer than 120,000 clones, around 80% seen once. This chain links TRBV6-5 with TRBJ2-7, with D perhaps TRBD2 (6 bases). The sequence came from a man younger than 40 in good health and CMV-seropositive. The sequenced material came from PBMCs. The CDR3 spells CACSGASYEQYF. The CDR3 DNA sequence: TGTGCCTGCTCGGGAGCCTCCTACGAGCAGTACTTC.